This entry lists 13 T cell receptor beta chains sequenced from one sample in a study of blood T cells in healthy people across ages. Alongside a J-beta primer mix, a sample-barcoded 5' primer served in a second PCR lasting roughly 6 to 12 cycles. TCRdb reprocessed the 5' RACE reads with MiXCR, giving one entry per CDR3 protein. The sample contains hundreds of thousands of distinct CDR3 sequences, about 30% of which appear only once. The sample was blood. These receptors all stem from an elderly woman in good health.

This clonotype was seen ten or more times. The chain uses TRBV12-3 or TRBV12-4 and TRBJ1-2; D may be TRBD1 (6 bases). There are 13 residues in the CDR3. Trimming shortened V by 5 bases and J by 9 bases, and 16 bases separated the two germline ends. This chain's CDR3 is CASSPPGVYRYTF. The CDR3 DNA follows: TGTGCCAGCAGTCCGCCAGGGGTTTATCGCTACACCTTC.

Details on this clonotype: Given a much more abundant clone one base away, this may be a read error. This chain uses TRBV5-4 with TRBJ2-6, with a possible D match to TRBD2 (7 bases). CDR3 length: 17 amino acids. Looked up from germline, CDR1 is SGHNT and CDR2 is YYREEE (reference sequence). This chain's CDR3 is CAGSLSGGGSGANVLTF. The CDR3 DNA follows: TGTGCCGGCAGCTTGTCGGGGGGCGGATCTGGGGCCAACGTCCTGACTTTC.

As regards this clonotype: One junction end does not reproduce the germline sequence, and a read error may be involved. The V and J genes are TRBV15 and TRBJ2-6; TRBD1 might be the D (6 bases). Germline loops: CDR1 LNHNV, CDR2 YYDKDF (reference sequence). The CDR3 runs to 17 residues. This CDR3 reads CATSRTGYSSGASVLTF. CDR3 bases: TGTGCCACCAGCAGAACAGGGTATAGCTCTGGGGCCAGCGTCCTGACTTTC.

V gene TRBV2 combines with J gene TRBJ1-1, with D uncertain. Per the germline V gene, CDR1 is SNHLY and CDR2 is FYNNEI. The CDR3 loop spans 15 amino acids. V was shortened by 4 bases and J by 4 bases, with 16 bases between the two germline ends. CDR3 coding DNA: TGTGCCAGCAGTGCCGACTCGCGGGGAGGCACTGAAGCTTTCTTT. Protein product: CASSADSRGGTEAFF.

This clonotype was detected ten times or more. The chain employs TRBV4-1 and TRBJ2-7; 11 bases fit TRBD1. V shed 1 base and J 2 bases; nucleotides not matched to a gene: 1. This CDR3 is 15 amino acids long. The V gene's germline CDR1 is MGHRA and CDR2 YSYEKL. As DNA, the CDR3 is TGCGCCAGCAGCCAAGGGGACAGGGGGGCCTACGAGCAGTACTTC. Translated, it gives CASSQGDRGAYEQYF.

This clonotype was detected ten times or more. The rearrangement joins TRBV27 to TRBJ2-3; 7 bases map to TRBD1. The V gene end was trimmed by 5 bases and the J gene end by 6 bases; junction bases not matched to a gene: 11. Per the germline V gene, CDR1 is MNHEY and CDR2 is SMNVEV (reference sequence). The CDR3 runs to 15 residues. The CDR3 region is CASSPRDVRGDTQYF. CDR3 DNA: TGTGCCAGCAGTCCCCGGGATGTCAGGGGGGATACGCAGTATTTT.

This clonotype was picked up many times. The chain employs TRBV7-2 and TRBJ2-7; D may be TRBD1 (5 bases). CDR3 size: 15 residues. V was clipped by 5 bases and J by 0 bases, with 14 bases between them. In germline, CDR1 is SGHTA, CDR2 FQGNSA. CDR3 residues: CASSPRQISSYEQYF. The CDR3 bases are TGTGCCAGCAGCCCTCGACAGATATCCTCCTACGAGCAGTACTTC.

The table lists this clonotype with a few counts. A read error may be the cause here, since a much bigger clone is one base away. The genes are TRBV20-1 and TRBJ2-5; D might be TRBD1 (6 bases). The J call could be wrong; TRBJ2-7 is a better fit for the DNA end. This CDR3 spans 14 amino acids. CDR1 DFQATT and CDR2 SNEGSKA come from the germline V gene (reference sequence). The CDR3 here is CSVSRTARHDEQYF. The DNA for the CDR3 is TGCAGTGTTAGCCGGACAGCTCGACACGACGAGCAGTACTTC.

This clonotype was seen a handful of times. One base away lies a much larger clone, so this may be a sequencing read error. The chain is built from TRBV5-5 and TRBJ1-2; perhaps TRBD1 as D (5 bases). V was pared by 0 bases and J by 7 bases, with 19 bases between. This CDR3 is 16 amino acids long. From germline, CDR1 is SGHKS and CDR2 YYEKEE (reference sequence). CDR3 bases: TGTGCCAGCAGCTTGGCCCTCGGGCAGGGAGGGAGTGGCTACACCTTC. It codes for CASSLALGQGGSGYTF. Drawing the rest from reference TRBV5-5 and TRBJ1-2, the complete variable domain is DAGVTQSPTHLIKTRGQQVTLRCSPISGHKSVSWYQQVLGQGPQFIFQYYEKEERGRGNFPDRFSARQFPNYSSELNVNALLLGDSALYLCASSLALGQGGSGYTFGSGTRLTVV.

This clonotype came up many times. This sequence joins TRBV2 and TRBJ1-2; 7 bases align to TRBD1. J lost 5 bases, V lost 7 bases, and 7 bases had no gene match. CDR3 length: 13 residues. Germline V gives CDR1 SNHLY, CDR2 FYNNEI. CDR3 DNA: TGTGCCAGCAAGGGACAGCCAGCTTATGGCTACACCTTC. This gives the protein CASKGQPAYGYTF. Together with reference TRBV2 and TRBJ1-2, the CDR3 gives the full variable domain: EPEVTQTPSHQVTQMGQEVILRCVPISNHLYFYWYRQILGQKVEFLVSFYNNEISEKSEIFDDQFSVERPDGSNFTLKIRSTKLEDSAMYFCASKGQPAYGYTFGSGTRLTVV.

This clonotype appeared many times. The chain recombines TRBV6-2 or TRBV6-3 with TRBJ2-7; 11 bases line up with TRBD1. V was clipped by 3 bases and J by 4 bases; unmatched bases: 5. The V gene's germline CDR1 is MNHEY and CDR2 SVGEGT. The CDR3 contains 15 residues. The CDR3 bases are TGTGCCAGCAGTTATACCGGGACAGGGGGTTACGAGCAGTACTTC. Translated: CASSYTGTGGYEQYF.

There are many counts of this clonotype. The CDR3 loop reads CASSFQGKETQYF. The CDR3 DNA sequence: TGTGCCAGCAGCTTTCAGGGGAAGGAGACCCAGTACTTC. The rearrangement uses TRBV7-9 and TRBJ2-5; TRBD1 is a possible D gene (6 bases). CDR3 length: 13 amino acids. Looked up from germline, CDR1 is SEHNR and CDR2 is FQNEAQ (reference sequence). V lost 3 bases and J 5 bases, leaving 10 bases between the germline ends.

Points on this clonotype: This may stem from a read error, because a much larger clone lies one nucleotide away. The J gene is TRBJ2-5, the V gene TRBV15; either TRBD1 or TRBD2 may supply D (6 bases each). This CDR3 has 15 amino acids. CDR1 and CDR2 (germline): LNHNV, YYDKDF (reference sequence). CDR3 in amino acids: CATSASGATAETQDF. Here the CDR3 DNA reads TGTGCCACCAGCGCGTCGGGGGCCACCGCGGAGACCCAGGACTTC.